This TCR beta chain was sequenced in a study of blood T cell repertoires in COVID-19. Across the study: T cells, B-cell-depleted T cells, or PBMCs supplied cDNA or gDNA.

The germline V gene has CDR1 LGHNA and CDR2 YSLEER. V lost 4 bases and J 2 bases, leaving 9 bases between the germline ends. The CDR3 has 13 amino acids. Which cohort a participant joined came from the clinical history participants gave. Per the authors' pipeline: Estimates of nucleated cell counts were drawn from the amplification of reference gene primers. Here immunoSEQ multiplex PCR was the method, and the copy in TCRdb shows in-frame clones only, minus some. V and J calls and clone size are given by that table; D and trimming were obtained from the DNA. The sample carries roughly 230,000 clones, roughly four fifths recorded once.

Sequencing input: PBMCs or T cells enriched from blood (not recorded which). The sequence derives from a woman in her fifties or sixties who had recovered from COVID-19. The V call is TRBV4-3, the J call TRBJ2-7, with D tentatively TRBD2 (5 bases). In DNA, the CDR3 is TGCGCCAGCAGCCCGACCGGGGCCTACGAGCAGTACTTC. The encoded protein is CASSPTGAYEQYF.